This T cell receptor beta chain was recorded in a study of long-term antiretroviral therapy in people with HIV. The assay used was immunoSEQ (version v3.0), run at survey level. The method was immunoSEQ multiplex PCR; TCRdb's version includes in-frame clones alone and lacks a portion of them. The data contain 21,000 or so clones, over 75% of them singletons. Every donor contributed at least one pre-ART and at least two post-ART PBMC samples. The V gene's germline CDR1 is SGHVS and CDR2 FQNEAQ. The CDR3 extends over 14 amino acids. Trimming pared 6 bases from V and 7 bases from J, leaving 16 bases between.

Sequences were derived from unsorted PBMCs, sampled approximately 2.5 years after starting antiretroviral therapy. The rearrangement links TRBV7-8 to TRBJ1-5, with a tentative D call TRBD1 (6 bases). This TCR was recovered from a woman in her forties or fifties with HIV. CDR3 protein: CASRRGTDNQPQHF. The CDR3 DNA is TGTGCCAGCAGGAGGGGGACGGATAACCAGCCCCAGCATTTT.